This TCR beta chain was obtained from a study of T cell responses to AZD1222 COVID-19 vaccine. Study outcomes and limitations: With dominance at 160-218 and 743-854, vaccine-associated CD4 TCRs spanned spike.

The CDR3 totals 14 residues. Germline CDR1 reads LNHDA; CDR2 reads SQIVND (reference sequence). V lost 8 bases and J 3 bases, leaving 16 bases between the germline ends. TCRdb's copy holds only in-frame clones and misses some; the assay was immunoSEQ multiplex PCR. Here the sample spans about 150,000 clones, roughly nine tenths being singletons. In the case of this clone: Its antigen is unknown.

The sequenced sample was peripheral blood, obtained on day 0 of AZD1222 vaccination. This TCR came from an adult in good health. The V and J genes are TRBV19 and TRBJ1-1, with a weak D call TRBD1 (6 bases). The CDR3 DNA is TGTGCCAGTGCTGGGGGCCGCGGGGACACTGAAGCTTTCTTT. It translates to CASAGGRGDTEAFF.